This T cell receptor beta chain derives from a study of cytomegalovirus exposure and HLA in healthy donors. Only one count was recorded for this clone. Its antigen is still unknown. The CDR3 runs to 16 residues. Germline CDR1 reads SGHRS; CDR2 reads YFSETQ. Trimming cost V 3 bases and J 0 bases; bases outside gene matches: 9. Whole-study findings and limits: A highly shared variant cluster was judged a likely technical artifact. Most CMV-associated TCR beta chains were later found to appear HLA-restricted.

The PCR was carried out with 60 Vbeta primers and 13 Jbeta primers. Authors' data handling: In a later analysis, around 12 million of 65 million to 90 million unique beta chains occurred in at least two donors. The assay was immunoSEQ multiplex PCR, and TCRdb's table has in-frame clones only and misses some. For V, J and clone size, that table is used; D and trimming come from the DNA. The profile covers fewer than 120,000 clones, with roughly 84% appearing a single time and about 6.8% taken by the ten largest. V and J are TRBV5-1 and TRBJ2-7; 7 nucleotides line up with TRBD1. Sequencing was carried out using PBMCs. The source of this sequence is a man in his thirties or forties in good health and CMV-seropositive. The CDR3 spells CASSWNNRGSSYEQYF. The CDR3 bases are TGCGCCAGCAGCTGGAATAACAGGGGAAGCTCCTACGAGCAGTACTTC.